This TCR beta chain comes out of a study of blood T cells in healthy people across ages. Notes on the study in general: Samples with more naive T cells showed higher observed beta diversity.

Sample-barcoded 5' priming and a J-beta primer mix drove a second PCR of about 7 to 12 cycles. TCRdb reprocessed the 5' RACE reads with MiXCR, giving one entry per CDR3 protein. The data contain 650,000 to 1,000,000 distinct CDR3 sequences, roughly 35% of them seen just once; the ten biggest clones take up 10% to 15%. Comment on this clonotype: Antigen unknown.

It was around 9 milliliters of peripheral blood that were drawn from each donor. The sequenced sample consisted of blood. The TCR originated in a young man in good health.

The CDR3 protein is CASSQAGATQYF. Written as DNA, the CDR3 is TGTGCCAGCAGCCAAGCGGGAGCGACGCAGTATTTT. The chain couples TRBV7-9 to TRBJ2-3; the match to TRBD2 covers 8 bases. The ends lost 5 bases at V and 9 bases at J; junction bases unmatched: 4. CDR1 and CDR2 (germline): SEHNR, FQNEAQ (reference sequence). This CDR3 contains 12 residues.